These 3 T cell receptor beta chains originate from one sample sequenced in a study of blood T cell repertoires in COVID-19 (dated by TCRdb to the early 2020s). Library prep was done by the immunoSEQ multiplex PCR assay. The table was pulled from immuneACCESS by TCRdb, which kept in-frame rearrangements only. Such tables lose some clones; where checked, under half of the loss comes from unresolved V genes, and the rest has no known cause. The sample table holds approximately 210,000 clones, of which around 90% were seen once. 7% to 9% of the sample is held by the ten biggest clonotypes. The material sequenced was PBMCs or T cells enriched from blood (not recorded which). The origin of the receptors is a man aged 30-40 years in a cohort exposed to, infected with or recovered from COVID-19 (not recorded which).

The J gene is TRBJ2-5, the V gene TRBV5-6; D uncertain. CDR3 length: 12 residues. The germline CDR1 and CDR2 sequences are SGHDT and YYEEEE. Trimming left V 1 base short and J 5 bases short, with 6 bases between. CDR3 DNA sequence: TGTGCCAGCAGCTTGAATCTGGAGACCCAGTACTTC. Translation: CASSLNLETQYF.

This chain links TRBV25-1 with TRBJ2-7; TRBD2 matches 7 bases. This CDR3 spans 13 amino acids. V dropped 6 bases and J dropped 7; count of bases not matched to a gene: 9. Per the germline V gene, CDR1 is MGHDK and CDR2 is SYGVNS. CDR3 protein: CASRGTGGGEQYF. The DNA of the CDR3 is TGTGCCAGCAGAGGGACCGGCGGGGGAGAGCAGTACTTC.

The V and J genes are TRBV18 and TRBJ2-5; 8 nucleotides agree with TRBD2. After removal of 2 bases from V and 5 bases from J, the junction contained 10 bases not matched to a gene. Germline V gene lookup returns CDR1 KGHSH and CDR2 LQKENI. This CDR3 is built from 16 residues. The CDR3 DNA sequence: TGTGCCAGCTCACCATTTACGGGAGGGCCCGGTGAGACCCAGTACTTC. It is translated as CASSPFTGGPGETQYF.